A selection of T cell receptor beta chains follows, all from one sample in a study of cytomegalovirus exposure and HLA in healthy donors. Repertoires were generated with immunoSEQ multiplex PCR, while TCRdb's copy carries only in-frame clones and drops some. The sample shows over 85,000 clones, less than 80% of them seen only once. The specimen sequenced was PBMCs. The receptors were sampled from a man aged 30 to 39 in good health and CMV-seronegative. CDR3s include the opening cysteine and the closing phenylalanine or tryptophan. A D gene is named only where the DNA matches it firmly. Part of the rows lack a size; the others show once, few, many or a class for expanded clones.

abundance: NA; j_gene: TRBJ1-2; d_gene: NA; v_gene: TRBV7-9; CDR3nt: TGTGCCAGCAGCACATATACGGGGGTGGGAGCTAACTATGGCTACACCTTC; CDR3aa: CASSTYTGVGANYGYTF
abundance: NA; j_gene: TRBJ2-7; d_gene: TRBD1; v_gene: TRBV27; CDR3nt: TGTGCCAGCAGTTTCCAGGGGGCGAGCGAGCAGTACTTC; CDR3aa: CASSFQGASEQYF
abundance: NA; j_gene: TRBJ1-5; d_gene: NA; v_gene: TRBV28; CDR3nt: TGTGCCAGCAGCCATCGGACAGATACAGGCAATCAGCCCCAGCATTTT; CDR3aa: CASSHRTDTGNQPQHF
abundance: few; j_gene: TRBJ2-7; d_gene: TRBD2; v_gene: TRBV30; CDR3nt: TGTGCCTGGAGTGTGGCTAGCGGGGGCTACGAGCAGTACTTC; CDR3aa: CAWSVASGGYEQYF
abundance: NA; j_gene: TRBJ1-2; d_gene: TRBD1; v_gene: TRBV19; CDR3nt: TGTGCCAGTGGAACAGGGGGTACTATCAGCTATGGCTACACCTTC; CDR3aa: CASGTGGTISYGYTF
abundance: NA; j_gene: TRBJ2-5; d_gene: NA; v_gene: TRBV2; CDR3nt: TGTGCCAGCAGTAGGGGGTTCGAGACCCAGTACTTC; CDR3aa: CASSRGFETQYF
abundance: few; j_gene: TRBJ2-7; d_gene: NA; v_gene: TRBV5-6; CDR3nt: TGTGCCAGCAGCGAGGGAAAAGGTGTCTACGAGCAGTACTTC; CDR3aa: CASSEGKGVYEQYF
abundance: NA; j_gene: TRBJ2-7; d_gene: TRBD2; v_gene: TRBV30; CDR3nt: TGTGCCTGGAGTGTACTTGAAGCGGGAGGCCCCTACGAGCAGTACTTC; CDR3aa: CAWSVLEAGGPYEQYF
abundance: NA; j_gene: TRBJ2-1; d_gene: TRBD2; v_gene: TRBV5-6; CDR3nt: TGTGCCAGCAGCTTGAACGTACTAGCGGGGATATACAATGAGCAGTTCTTC; CDR3aa: CASSLNVLAGIYNEQFF
abundance: NA; j_gene: TRBJ2-1; d_gene: NA; v_gene: TRBV2; CDR3nt: TGTGCCAGCGCCTCCGGGGGGCCGGGGGAGCAGTTCTTC; CDR3aa: CASASGGPGEQFF